The clone carrying this T cell receptor (beta chain) was seen many times. Each CDR3 protein is one row after TCRdb ran MiXCR on the 5' RACE reads. The sample has 1.5 million to 2 million distinct CDR3 sequences, about 30% seen once. This entry belongs to a study of identical twins. Per the germline V gene, CDR1 is SGHRS and CDR2 is YFSETQ. V was pared by 4 bases and J by 1 base, with 2 bases of the junction left unmatched. CDR3 length equals 14 residues. The V gene is TRBV5-1, the J gene TRBJ2-3, with 8 bases fitting TRBD1. The sample consisted of cord blood. The sequence was obtained from a newborn girl in good health. CDR3: CASSRGQGTDTQYF. CDR3 nucleotide sequence: TGCGCCAGCAGCCGGGGACAGGGCACAGATACGCAGTATTTT.